This TCR beta chain was retrieved from a study of OX40 agonist ivuxolimab in advanced cancers. General observations from the study: Expanded clones were, on average, more numerous in CD8+ T cells than in CD4+.

In regard to this clone: What it binds is not known.

Trimming cost V 0 bases and J 1 base; bases outside gene matches: 2. Germline loops: CDR1 SGHTS, CDR2 YDEGEE. The CDR3 length is 15 residues. Produced via immunoSEQ multiplex PCR; TCRdb's table is partial and in-frame only. The data show approximately 49,000 clones, about 85% seen once. The sequence was collected from an adult with an advanced solid tumor such as melanoma, head and neck, liver or kidney cancer. The material was CD4+ or CD8+ T cells sorted from blood, obtained in a trial of the OX40 agonist ivuxolimab. The chain employs TRBV5-8 and TRBJ2-3; the match to TRBD2 covers 7 bases. CDR3 residues: CASSLERGRTDTQYF. The CDR3 nucleotides are TGTGCCAGCAGCTTGGAGCGGGGACGCACAGATACGCAGTATTTT.